This T cell receptor (beta chain) was sequenced for a study of memory CD8 T cells in hepatitis C reinfection. Study overall: A couple of donors resolved primary infection, then developed chronic reinfection. Peak reinfection samples were taken 3 to 8 weeks after detection.

Clones were sequenced by immunoSEQ multiplex PCR, and TCRdb holds only the in-frame ones, with some missing. The profile covers tens of thousands of clones, with roughly 90% appearing a single time and more than 0.95% taken by the ten largest. Time point denoted: peak reinfection, 3 to 8 weeks after reinfection detection. Sorted cells were sequenced directly ex vivo without any in vitro expansion. The TCR was taken from a man aged 18 to 35 with hepatitis C virus infection. The sequencing input was naive CD8+ T cells sorted from blood.

The CDR3 DNA reads as TGTGCCAGCTCATCCCCCCGACTAGCGGGGCACGAGCAGTACTTC. Encoded protein: CASSSPRLAGHEQYF. The chain combines TRBV18 with TRBJ2-7; 11 bases match TRBD2. V shed 5 bases, J shed 5 bases, and the junction held 8 bases outside the gene matches. This CDR3 is built from 15 residues. In germline, CDR1 is KGHSH, CDR2 LQKENI.